These T cell receptor beta chains were read from a single sample in a study of technical replicates of blood from a handful of donors. TCRdb's copy holds only in-frame clones and misses some; the assay was immunoSEQ multiplex PCR. The sample shows about 80,000 clones, about 93% of them seen only once. Sequences were obtained from T cells isolated from PBMCs. These TCRs come from a human donor in good health. Both conserved end residues are trimmed from each CDR3. Each record gives: V gene, J gene, CDR3 protein.

v_gene: TRBV5-6; j_gene: TRBJ2-1; CDR3aa: ASSLEREAAYNEQF
v_gene: TRBV27; j_gene: TRBJ2-5; CDR3aa: ASRISDQETQY
v_gene: TRBV9; j_gene: TRBJ2-1; CDR3aa: ASSPRLAGVFGEQF
v_gene: TRBV7-2; j_gene: TRBJ1-2; CDR3aa: ASSRRTDGYT
v_gene: TRBV5-1; j_gene: TRBJ2-7; CDR3aa: ASSFTGYEQY
v_gene: TRBV10-3; j_gene: TRBJ2-3; CDR3aa: AISGGRDRDTQY
v_gene: TRBV19; j_gene: TRBJ1-1; CDR3aa: ASSVASPQNTEAF
v_gene: TRBV5-6; j_gene: TRBJ1-3; CDR3aa: ASSLISSGNTIY
v_gene: TRBV4-1; j_gene: TRBJ2-7; CDR3aa: ASSLIRDSTYEQY
v_gene: TRBV28; j_gene: TRBJ2-1; CDR3aa: ASSSMYSYNEQF
v_gene: TRBV18; j_gene: TRBJ2-7; CDR3aa: ASSPEARPYEQY
v_gene: TRBV27; j_gene: TRBJ2-1; CDR3aa: ASSPWGTNYNEQF
v_gene: TRBV7-2; j_gene: TRBJ2-7; CDR3aa: ASSLEGWGGTRYEQY
v_gene: TRBV6-5; j_gene: TRBJ2-2; CDR3aa: ASSHLPGTGELF
v_gene: TRBV19; j_gene: TRBJ2-2; CDR3aa: ASVQGGNTGELF
v_gene: TRBV5-1; j_gene: TRBJ1-2; CDR3aa: ASSMGVLQGFYGYT
v_gene: TRBV19; j_gene: TRBJ2-2; CDR3aa: ASSGSGRAGTGELF
v_gene: TRBV18; j_gene: TRBJ1-1; CDR3aa: ASSLQFMNTEAF
v_gene: TRBV9; j_gene: TRBJ2-7; CDR3aa: ASSVGNSGSYEQY